This entry lists 20 T cell receptor beta chains sequenced from one sample in a study of graft-versus-host responses after intestinal transplantation. Profiling relied on immunoSEQ multiplex PCR, and the TCRdb table lists in-frame clones only, not all of them. Here the sample spans tens of thousands of clones, 60% to 85% being singletons. The starting material, graft tissue, was processed to release intraepithelial and lamina propria lymphocytes. Specimen: ileum tissue, collected 98 days after intestinal transplantation. The receptors shown here come from a human patient who received an intestinal transplant, so some T cells may come from the graft donor.

This clone was seen only a few times. This chain links TRBV5-1 with TRBJ2-5; TRBD1 aligns across 9 bases. This CDR3 is 17 amino acids long. Losses at the gene ends were 0 bases for V and 2 bases for J; bases not matched to a gene: 8. CDR1 and CDR2 from the germline V gene are SGHRS and YFSETQ. CDR3 coding DNA: TGCGCCAGCAGCTTGGGCCGAGTTGGGACAGGGCAAGAGACCCAGTACTTC. Translating it yields CASSLGRVGTGQETQYF.

The V call is TRBV13, the J call TRBJ1-1, with unresolved D. V dropped 2 bases and J dropped 6 bases, with 19 bases sitting between them. The CDR3 sequence is 16 residues long. CDR1 and CDR2 (germline): PRHDT, FYEKMQ (reference sequence). The CDR3 nucleotides read TGTGCCAGCAGCTTATTGTTGGACGGGGTTTCCCCTGAAGCTTTCTTT. Its translation is CASSLLLDGVSPEAFF. Based on the CDR3 plus reference TRBV13 and TRBJ1-1, the full variable domain is AAGVIQSPRHLIKEKRETATLKCYPIPRHDTVYWYQQGPGQDPQFLISFYEKMQSDKGSIPDRFSAQQFSDYHSELNMSSLELGDSALYFCASSLLLDGVSPEAFFGQGTRLTVV.

This clone is labeled medium-sized. This rearrangement joins TRBV9 to TRBJ2-3; either TRBD1 or TRBD2 may supply D (5 bases each). Trimming pared 0 bases from V and 0 bases from J, leaving 11 bases between. The CDR3 runs 16 residues. CDR1 is SGDLS and CDR2 is YYNGEE in the germline V gene. The CDR3 DNA is TGTGCCAGCAGCGTAGCGGGGCTCCTTAGCACAGATACGCAGTATTTT. As protein: CASSVAGLLSTDTQYF.

The rearrangement links TRBV28 to TRBJ2-5; D is unresolved. V lost 3 bases, J lost 5 bases, and 10 bases lay in between. Per germline, CDR1 MDHEN and CDR2 SYDVKM. The CDR3 has 13 amino acids. DNA of the CDR3: TGTGCCAGCAGTTTCTCCGTACGGGAGACCCAGTACTTC. The encoded protein is CASSFSVRETQYF.

The CDR3 region is CASSLGRTGFNYGYTF. Here the CDR3 DNA reads TGTGCCAGCAGCTTGGGCCGAACAGGGTTTAATTATGGCTACACCTTC. V gene TRBV5-4 combines with J gene TRBJ1-2, with TRBD1 as a possible D gene (6 bases). The V gene lost 0 bases and the J gene lost 5 bases, with 17 bases spanning the gap. The CDR3 is made up of 16 amino acids. Germline V gives CDR1 SGHNT, CDR2 YYREEE (reference sequence).

This clone was recorded once. V gene TRBV5-1 combines with J gene TRBJ1-4, with no clear D. This CDR3 region has 14 residues. V dropped 0 bases and J dropped 5 bases, with 8 bases sitting between them. Germline CDR1 reads SGHRS; CDR2 reads YFSETQ. The chain's CDR3 is CASSLGTKNEKLFF. The DNA of the CDR3 is TGCGCCAGCAGCTTGGGGACTAAAAATGAAAAACTGTTTTTT. Full variable domain (missing parts from reference TRBV5-1 and TRBJ1-4): KAGVTQTPRYLIKTRGQQVTLSCSPISGHRSVSWYQQTPGQGLQFLFEYFSETQRNKGNFPGRFSGRQFSNSRSEMNVSTLELGDSALYLCASSLGTKNEKLFFGSGTQLSVL.

The chain uses TRBV5-4 and TRBJ2-1; 8 nucleotides match TRBD1. V trimming: 2 bases; J trimming: 6 bases; junction bases outside the gene matches: 4. The length of the CDR3 is 14 residues. Looked up from germline, CDR1 is SGHNT and CDR2 is YYREEE (reference sequence). The CDR3 here is CASSFLTGVNEQFF. CDR3 coding DNA: TGTGCCAGCAGCTTCCTGACAGGGGTCAATGAGCAGTTCTTC. The full variable domain, completed using reference TRBV5-4 and TRBJ2-1, is ETGVTQSPTHLIKTRGQQVTLRCSSQSGHNTVSWYQQALGQGPQFIFQYYREEENGRGNFPPRFSGLQFPNYSSELNVNALELDDSALYLCASSFLTGVNEQFFGPGTRLTVL.

V and J are TRBV5-6 and TRBJ2-5; no clear D. Deletions cut 4 bases from V and 4 bases from J, with 11 bases between. Germline-derived CDR1 and CDR2 are SGHDT and YYEEEE. This CDR3 is 13 amino acids long. The CDR3 spells CASSPDMAETQYF. CDR3 DNA: TGTGCCAGCAGCCCTGACATGGCAGAGACCCAGTACTTC.

A single count supports this clone. This chain links TRBV27 with TRBJ2-1; 9 positions agree with TRBD1. The CDR3 totals 15 residues. V trimming: 5 bases; J trimming: 5 bases; junction bases outside the gene matches: 7. Germline CDR1 and CDR2: MNHEY and SMNVEV (reference sequence). DNA of the CDR3: TGTGCCAGCAGTCCAGGGACAGGGTTTCACAATGAGCAGTTCTTC. Amino acids: CASSPGTGFHNEQFF.

The V call is TRBV9, the J call TRBJ2-1, with TRBD2 matching 12 bases. Germline V gene sequence: CDR1 SGDLS, CDR2 YYNGEE. J lost 9 bases, V lost 3 bases, and 13 bases had no gene match. There are 17 residues in the CDR3. The CDR3 loop reads CASSDMRTSGAKGEQFF. The CDR3 nucleotides read TGTGCCAGCAGCGACATGAGGACTAGCGGGGCCAAAGGTGAGCAGTTCTTC. Together with reference TRBV9 and TRBJ2-1, the CDR3 gives the full variable domain: DSGVTQTPKHLITATGQRVTLRCSPRSGDLSVYWYQQSLDQGLQFLIQYYNGEERAKGNILERFSAQQFPDLHSELNLSSLELGDSALYFCASSDMRTSGAKGEQFFGPGTRLTVL.

The J gene is TRBJ2-1, the V gene TRBV7-3; 8 bases agree with TRBD2. Looked up from germline, CDR1 is SGHTA and CDR2 is FQGTGA. Trimming removed 5 bases from V and 2 bases from J; junction bases left unmatched: 5. This CDR3 contains 15 residues. The CDR3 region is CASSRGLAPYNEQFF. In DNA form, the CDR3 reads TGTGCCAGCAGCCGTGGACTAGCCCCCTACAATGAGCAGTTCTTC.

Points on this clone: One end of the junction fails to match germline, which may point to a read error. V usage is TRBV5-1 and J usage is TRBJ2-7; D call uncertain. Germline values: CDR1 SGHRS, CDR2 YFSETQ. The CDR3 has 11 residues. The CDR3 protein is CASSYTGEQYF. CDR3 coding DNA: TGTGCCAGCAGCTATACGGGTGAGCAGTACTTC. Based on the CDR3 plus reference TRBV5-1 and TRBJ2-7, the full variable domain is KAGVTQTPRYLIKTRGQQVTLSCSPISGHRSVSWYQQTPGQGLQFLFEYFSETQRNKGNFPGRFSGRQFSNSRSEMNVSTLELGDSALYLCASSYTGEQYFGPGTRLTVT.

The V gene is TRBV11-3, the J gene TRBJ2-3, with a tentative D call TRBD2 (6 bases). Germline V gene lookup returns CDR1 SGHNT and CDR2 YENEEA. The CDR3 extends over 18 amino acids. Trimming left V 1 base short and J 8 bases short, with 25 bases between. The DNA for the CDR3 is TGTGCCAGCAGCTTAGCCGATTGGGGGACCGGGACTCACGGTACGCAGTATTTT. Translated, it gives CASSLADWGTGTHGTQYF.

Only one count was recorded for this clone. This chain links TRBV30 with TRBJ1-3; D ambiguous. Trimming removed 3 bases at V and 3 bases at J, with 6 bases between. Looked up from germline, CDR1 is GTSNPN and CDR2 is SVGIG (reference sequence). The CDR3 has 12 amino acids. The CDR3 coding sequence is TGTGCCTGGAGCCTGGGTGGAAACACCATATATTTT. It codes for CAWSLGGNTIYF.

This clone was observed a few times. This chain joins TRBV4-1 and TRBJ2-5; 9 positions match TRBD2. This CDR3 contains 15 residues. The J segment lost 5 bases and the V segment lost 0 bases, leaving 4 bases of the junction unmatched. CDR1 MGHRA and CDR2 YSYEKL come from the germline V gene. Here the CDR3 reads CASSQDLAGRETQYF. The CDR3 nucleotides read TGCGCCAGCAGCCAAGACCTAGCGGGGAGGGAGACCCAGTACTTC.

The CDR3 protein is CAITTGVGSGNTIYF. The CDR3 DNA sequence: TGTGCCATCACCACAGGGGTGGGCTCTGGAAACACCATATATTTT. The chain combines TRBV10-3 with TRBJ1-3, with 7 nucleotides matching TRBD1. The CDR3 loop spans 15 amino acids. Losses at the gene ends were 7 bases for V and 0 bases for J; bases not matched to a gene: 6. Germline loops: CDR1 ENHRY, CDR2 SYGVKD.

This chain links TRBV7-3 with TRBJ1-1; perhaps TRBD1 as D (6 bases). The CDR3 contains 14 residues. In germline, CDR1 is SGHTA, CDR2 FQGTGA. Between the trimmed V and J ends, which lost 5 bases and 0 bases, there was a span of 10 bases. Here the CDR3 reads CASSPGQMNTEAFF. DNA of the CDR3: TGTGCCAGCAGCCCCGGACAGATGAACACTGAAGCTTTCTTT.

The chain couples TRBV5-1 to TRBJ2-7; D might be TRBD2 (5 bases). The CDR3 has 13 amino acids. The V and J ends lost 0 bases and 7 bases respectively, with 11 bases between them. Germline V gene sequence: CDR1 SGHRS, CDR2 YFSETQ. The CDR3 region is CASSLETTGEQYF. The DNA for the CDR3 is TGCGCCAGCAGCTTGGAGACGACGGGGGAGCAGTACTTC. Drawing the rest from reference TRBV5-1 and TRBJ2-7, the complete variable domain is KAGVTQTPRYLIKTRGQQVTLSCSPISGHRSVSWYQQTPGQGLQFLFEYFSETQRNKGNFPGRFSGRQFSNSRSEMNVSTLELGDSALYLCASSLETTGEQYFGPGTRLTVT.

This rearrangement joins TRBV5-4 to TRBJ2-1, with D possibly being TRBD2 (5 bases). The CDR3 contains 15 residues. V lost 1 base and J 2 bases, leaving 10 bases between the germline ends. Looked up from germline, CDR1 is SGHNT and CDR2 is YYREEE (reference sequence). The CDR3 loop is CASSLWGVTYNEQFF. As DNA, the CDR3 is TGTGCCAGCAGCTTGTGGGGAGTCACCTACAATGAGCAGTTCTTC. The variable domain in full, with the rest retrieved from reference TRBV5-4 and TRBJ2-1, is ETGVTQSPTHLIKTRGQQVTLRCSSQSGHNTVSWYQQALGQGPQFIFQYYREEENGRGNFPPRFSGLQFPNYSSELNVNALELDDSALYLCASSLWGVTYNEQFFGPGTRLTVL.

This chain joins TRBV5-6 and TRBJ2-3; no reliable D call. There are 15 residues in the CDR3. The ends were cut back, 2 bases at V and 8 bases at J, with 18 bases in the middle. Germline V gene lookup returns CDR1 SGHDT and CDR2 YYEEEE. The chain's CDR3 is CASSFDRQAWRTQYF. For the CDR3, the DNA is TGTGCCAGCAGCTTCGACCGCCAAGCATGGCGTACGCAGTATTTT. The whole variable domain, remainder taken from reference TRBV5-6 and TRBJ2-3, is DAGVTQSPTHLIKTRGQQVTLRCSPKSGHDTVSWYQQALGQGPQFIFQYYEEEERQRGNFPDRFSGHQFPNYSSELNVNALLLGDSALYLCASSFDRQAWRTQYFGPGTRLTVL.